A single sample is the source of the 14 T cell receptor beta chains below, sequenced in a study of cytomegalovirus exposure and HLA in healthy donors. The PCR contained 60 Vbeta and 13 Jbeta primers. TCRdb's table, derived via immunoSEQ multiplex PCR, lists solely in-frame clones and lacks some. The table records about 99,000 clones, 70% to 85% of them present only once. Sequencing input: PBMCs. Receptors originate from a woman between 18 and 30 years old in good health and CMV-seropositive.

V usage is TRBV4-2 and J usage is TRBJ2-7, with 8 positions matching TRBD2. Losses at the gene ends were 0 bases for V and 0 bases for J; bases not matched to a gene: 4. The germline CDR1 and CDR2 sequences are LGHNA and YNFKEQ. The CDR3 is made up of 16 amino acids. The CDR3 nucleotides read TGTGCCAGCAGCCAAGAGACTAGCGACCACTCCTACGAGCAGTACTTC. Amino acid sequence: CASSQETSDHSYEQYF.

The V gene is TRBV27, the J gene TRBJ2-1; TRBD2 matches 13 bases. The CDR3 extends over 17 amino acids. Trimming removed 5 bases from V and 1 base from J; junction bases left unmatched: 5. Germline CDR1 and CDR2: MNHEY and SMNVEV (reference sequence). The CDR3 is CASSDRTSGSSYNEQFF. DNA of the CDR3: TGTGCCAGCAGTGACCGGACTAGCGGGAGTTCCTACAATGAGCAGTTCTTC.

The rearrangement joins TRBV19 to TRBJ2-1; 9 bases map to TRBD2. V lost 4 bases, J lost 9 bases, and 22 bases stayed unmatched. Germline V lookup: CDR1 LNHDA, CDR2 SQIVND (reference sequence). This CDR3 spans 19 amino acids. The chain's CDR3 is CASSTLAGRFQGPGSEQFF. In nucleotides, the CDR3 is TGTGCCAGTAGTACCCTAGCGGGAAGGTTTCAGGGTCCAGGGAGTGAGCAGTTCTTC.

This clone has a handful of counts. This chain connects TRBV13 to TRBJ2-2, with 9 bases matching TRBD2. V lost 5 bases, J lost 1 base, and 14 bases stayed unmatched. Germline loops: CDR1 PRHDT, CDR2 FYEKMQ (reference sequence). The CDR3 consists of 19 residues. CDR3 region: CASSPGIRLAVLNTGELFF. The CDR3 DNA reads TGTGCCAGCAGCCCTGGTATTCGACTAGCGGTTCTGAACACCGGGGAGCTGTTTTTT.

Comment on this clone: It is unclear where the CDR3 begins or ends on the DNA, so no DNA is shown, and the CDR3 is as TCRdb lists it. The genes are TRBV18 and TRBJ1-1. The CDR3 comprises 15 residues, both ends counted. Germline V gene sequence: CDR1 KGHSH, CDR2 LQKENI. This chain's CDR3 is CASSPPSVPSTEAFF.

The chain links TRBV10-2 to TRBJ1-2; 8 bases map to TRBD1. Germline lookup yields CDR1 WSHSY and CDR2 SAAADI. The CDR3 runs to 14 residues. With 2 bases clipped from V and 4 bases from J, the junction kept 3 bases outside the gene matches. The CDR3 protein is CASSEGTGSYGYTF. The CDR3 coding sequence is TGCGCCAGCAGTGAGGGGACAGGCTCCTATGGCTACACCTTC.

The chain employs TRBV19 and TRBJ1-3; TRBD1 agrees at 7 bases. The length of the CDR3 is 15 residues. Germline V gene data show CDR1 as LNHDA and CDR2 as SQIVND (reference sequence). J gave up 0 bases and V 5 bases, and 4 bases lay outside the gene matches. The chain's CDR3 is CASSETGSSGNTIYF. In DNA form, the CDR3 reads TGTGCCAGTAGTGAGACAGGGAGCTCTGGAAACACCATATATTTT.

The chain is built from TRBV7-6 and TRBJ2-7; D remains ambiguous. The CDR3 totals 13 residues. Trimming pared 1 base from V and 3 bases from J, leaving 7 bases between. Germline CDR1 is SGHVS and CDR2 is FNYEAQ. The DNA for the CDR3 is TGTGCCAGCAGCTTAGGCATCGGCTACGAGCAGTACTTC. Protein sequence: CASSLGIGYEQYF.

This clone has only a few counts. V usage is TRBV10-1 and J usage is TRBJ1-1, with D unclear. This CDR3 comprises 12 residues. Germline V lookup: CDR1 WNHNN, CDR2 SYGVQD (reference sequence). The V end lost 0 bases, the J end lost 6 bases, and 5 bases lay between the germline ends. CDR3 amino acids: CASSESHAEAFF. CDR3 sequence (DNA): TGCGCCAGCAGTGAGTCACACGCTGAAGCTTTCTTT.

The chain recombines TRBV6-5 with TRBJ2-2; TRBD2 might be the D (6 bases). V was trimmed by 2 bases and J by 2 bases, leaving 9 bases between them. Germline lookup yields CDR1 MNHEY and CDR2 SVGAGI. CDR3 length: 15 residues. The CDR3 DNA reads TGTGCCAGCAGTTACGAGGGACTCAACACCGGGGAGCTGTTTTTT. Translating gives CASSYEGLNTGELFF.

This chain connects TRBV10-1 to TRBJ2-7; 7 positions agree with TRBD2. Germline trimming cut 1 base from V and 4 bases from J; bases unmatched to any gene: 7. CDR3 size: 15 residues. Looked up from germline, CDR1 is WNHNN and CDR2 is SYGVQD (reference sequence). CDR3 sequence reads: CASSEYAGEGYEQYF. CDR3 DNA: TGCGCCAGCAGTGAGTACGCGGGAGAAGGTTACGAGCAGTACTTC.

J is TRBJ2-1 and V is TRBV7-8, with 10 bases aligning to TRBD2. The CDR3 spans 13 residues. Germline values: CDR1 SGHVS, CDR2 FQNEAQ. The V and J ends lost 5 bases and 7 bases, in that order; junction bases with no gene match: 2. The CDR3 sequence is CASSQREGNEQFF. In nucleotides, the CDR3 is TGTGCCAGCAGCCAGCGGGAGGGGAATGAGCAGTTCTTC.

There are a few counts of this clone. The V call is TRBV10-1, the J call TRBJ2-3, with unresolved D. Germline values: CDR1 WNHNN, CDR2 SYGVQD (reference sequence). The V and J ends lost 4 bases and 1 base respectively, with 12 bases between them. CDR3 length equals 15 residues. CDR3 sequence reads: CASSGNQGGTDTQYF. The DNA of the CDR3 is TGCGCCAGCAGTGGGAACCAAGGAGGCACAGATACGCAGTATTTT.

J is TRBJ1-4 and V is TRBV11-2, with 10 bases that match TRBD1. The CDR3 extends over 16 amino acids. J gave up 2 bases and V 5 bases, and 5 bases lay outside the gene matches. Germline CDR1 and CDR2: SGHAT and FQNNGV. The CDR3 protein is CASSVTGGATNEKLFF. In nucleotides, the CDR3 is TGTGCCAGCAGCGTGACAGGGGGCGCCACTAATGAAAAACTGTTTTTT.